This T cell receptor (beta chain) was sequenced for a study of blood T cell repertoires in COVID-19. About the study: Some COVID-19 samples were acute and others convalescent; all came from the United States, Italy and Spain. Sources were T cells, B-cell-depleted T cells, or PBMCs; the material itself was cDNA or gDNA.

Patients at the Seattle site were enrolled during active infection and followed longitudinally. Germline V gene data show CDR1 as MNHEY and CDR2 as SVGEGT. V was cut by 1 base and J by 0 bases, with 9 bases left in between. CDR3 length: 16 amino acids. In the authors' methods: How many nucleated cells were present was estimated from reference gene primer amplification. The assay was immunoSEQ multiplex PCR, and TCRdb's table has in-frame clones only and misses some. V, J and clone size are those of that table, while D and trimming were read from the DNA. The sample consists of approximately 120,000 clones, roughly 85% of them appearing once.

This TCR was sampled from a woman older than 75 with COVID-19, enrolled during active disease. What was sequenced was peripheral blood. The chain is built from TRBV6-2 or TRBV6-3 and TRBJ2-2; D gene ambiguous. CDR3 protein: CASSYFLQSNTGELFF. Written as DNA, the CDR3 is TGTGCCAGCAGTTACTTTTTACAGTCGAACACCGGGGAGCTGTTTTTT.